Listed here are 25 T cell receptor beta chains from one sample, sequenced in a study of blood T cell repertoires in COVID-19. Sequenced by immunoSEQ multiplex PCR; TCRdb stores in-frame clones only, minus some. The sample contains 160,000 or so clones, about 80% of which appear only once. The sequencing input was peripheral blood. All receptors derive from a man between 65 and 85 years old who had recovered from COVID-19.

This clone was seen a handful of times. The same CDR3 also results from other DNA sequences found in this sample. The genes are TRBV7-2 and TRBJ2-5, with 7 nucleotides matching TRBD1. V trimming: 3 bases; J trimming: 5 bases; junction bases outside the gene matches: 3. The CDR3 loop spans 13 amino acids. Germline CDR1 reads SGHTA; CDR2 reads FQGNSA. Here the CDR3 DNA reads TGTGCCAGCAGCTTTCAGGGGGAGGAGACCCAGTACTTC. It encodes CASSFQGEETQYF. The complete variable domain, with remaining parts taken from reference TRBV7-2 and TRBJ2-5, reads GAGVSQSPSNKVTEKGKDVELRCDPISGHTALYWYRQSLGQGLEFLIYFQGNSAPDKSGLPSDRFSAERTGGSVSTLTIQRTQQEDSAVYLCASSFQGEETQYFGPGTRLLVL.

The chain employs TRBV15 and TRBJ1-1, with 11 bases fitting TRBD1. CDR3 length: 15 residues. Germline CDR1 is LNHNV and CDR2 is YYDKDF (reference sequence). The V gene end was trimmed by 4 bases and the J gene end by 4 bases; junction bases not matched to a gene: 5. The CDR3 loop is CATSTGTGGVTEAFF. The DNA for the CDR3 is TGTGCCACCAGCACTGGGACAGGGGGGGTCACTGAAGCTTTCTTT.

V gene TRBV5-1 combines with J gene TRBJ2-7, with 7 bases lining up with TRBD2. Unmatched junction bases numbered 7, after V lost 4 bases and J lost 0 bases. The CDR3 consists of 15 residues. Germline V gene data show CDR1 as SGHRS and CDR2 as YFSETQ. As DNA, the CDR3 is TGCGCCAGCAGCGTGGCGGCTAGCGGCTCCTACGAGCAGTACTTC. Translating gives CASSVAASGSYEQYF.

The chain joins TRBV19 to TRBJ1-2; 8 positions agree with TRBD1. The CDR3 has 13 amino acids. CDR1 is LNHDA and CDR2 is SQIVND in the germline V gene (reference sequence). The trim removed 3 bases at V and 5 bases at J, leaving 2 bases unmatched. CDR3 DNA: TGTGCCAGTAGTATTCAGGGGGCTTATGGCTACACCTTC. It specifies CASSIQGAYGYTF.

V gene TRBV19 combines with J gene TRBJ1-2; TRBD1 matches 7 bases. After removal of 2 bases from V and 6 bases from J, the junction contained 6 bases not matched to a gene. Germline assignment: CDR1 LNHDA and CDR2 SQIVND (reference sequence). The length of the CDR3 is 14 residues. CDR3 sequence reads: CASSISWDSNGYTF. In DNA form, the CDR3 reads TGTGCCAGTAGTATATCATGGGACAGTAATGGCTACACCTTC.

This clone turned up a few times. The CDR3 DNA sequence: TGTGCCAGCAGTCCAGTGAATGAAAAACTGTTTTTT. Residues: CASSPVNEKLFF. V and J are TRBV2 and TRBJ1-4; no definite D call. Germline-derived CDR1 and CDR2 are SNHLY and FYNNEI. The CDR3 extends over 12 amino acids. Trimming pared 5 bases from V and 5 bases from J, leaving 6 bases between. Together with reference TRBV2 and TRBJ1-4, the CDR3 gives the full variable domain: EPEVTQTPSHQVTQMGQEVILRCVPISNHLYFYWYRQILGQKVEFLVSFYNNEISEKSEIFDDQFSVERPDGSNFTLKIRSTKLEDSAMYFCASSPVNEKLFFGSGTQLSVL.

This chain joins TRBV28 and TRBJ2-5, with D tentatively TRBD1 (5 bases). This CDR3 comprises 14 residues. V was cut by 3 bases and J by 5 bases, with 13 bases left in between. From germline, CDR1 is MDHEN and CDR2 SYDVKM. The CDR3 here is CASSFGQLIETQYF. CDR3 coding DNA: TGTGCCAGCAGTTTCGGACAACTAATTGAGACCCAGTACTTC. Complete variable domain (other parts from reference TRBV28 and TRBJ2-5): DVKVTQSSRYLVKRTGEKVFLECVQDMDHENMFWYRQDPGLGLRLIYFSYDVKMKEKGDIPEGYSVSREKKERFSLILESASTNQTSMYLCASSFGQLIETQYFGPGTRLLVL.

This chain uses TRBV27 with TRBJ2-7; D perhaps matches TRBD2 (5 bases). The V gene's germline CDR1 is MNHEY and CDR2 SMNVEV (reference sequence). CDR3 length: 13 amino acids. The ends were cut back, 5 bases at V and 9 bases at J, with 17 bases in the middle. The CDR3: CASSTPGNRWQYF. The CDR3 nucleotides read TGTGCCAGCAGTACCCCCGGGAACCGCTGGCAGTACTTC.

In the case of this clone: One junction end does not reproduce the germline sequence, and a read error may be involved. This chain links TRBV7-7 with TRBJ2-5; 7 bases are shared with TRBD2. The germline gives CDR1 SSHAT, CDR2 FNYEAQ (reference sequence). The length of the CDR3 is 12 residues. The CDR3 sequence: CASSLGEGDQYF. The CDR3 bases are TGTGCTAGCAGCTTAGGGGAGGGCGACCAGTACTTC.

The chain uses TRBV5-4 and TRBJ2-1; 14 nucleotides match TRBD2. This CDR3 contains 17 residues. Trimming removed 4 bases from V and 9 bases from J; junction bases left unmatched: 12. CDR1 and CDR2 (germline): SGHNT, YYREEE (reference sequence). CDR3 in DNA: TGTGCCAGCAGCAATCCCGGGACTAGCGGGAGAAGCACTGAGCAGTTCTTC. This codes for CASSNPGTSGRSTEQFF.

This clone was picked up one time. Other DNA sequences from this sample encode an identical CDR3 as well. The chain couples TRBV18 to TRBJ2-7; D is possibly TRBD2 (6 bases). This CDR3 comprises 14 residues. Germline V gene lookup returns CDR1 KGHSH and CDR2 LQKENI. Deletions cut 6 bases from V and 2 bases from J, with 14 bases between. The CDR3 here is CASSPGTSTYEQYF. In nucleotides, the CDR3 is TGTGCCAGCTCTCCCGGGACTTCTACCTACGAGCAGTACTTC.

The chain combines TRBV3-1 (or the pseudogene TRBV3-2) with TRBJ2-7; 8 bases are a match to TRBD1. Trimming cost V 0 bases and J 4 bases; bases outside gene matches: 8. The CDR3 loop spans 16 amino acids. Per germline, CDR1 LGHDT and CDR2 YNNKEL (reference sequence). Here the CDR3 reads CASSQDRRQGYYEQYF. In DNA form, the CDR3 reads TGTGCCAGCAGCCAAGATCGGAGACAGGGGTATTACGAGCAGTACTTC.

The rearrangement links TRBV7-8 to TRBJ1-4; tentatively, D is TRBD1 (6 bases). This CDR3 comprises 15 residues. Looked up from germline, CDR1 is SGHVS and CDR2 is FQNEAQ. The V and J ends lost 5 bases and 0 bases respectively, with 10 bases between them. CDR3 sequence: CASSGRGSTNEKLFF. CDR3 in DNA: TGTGCCAGCAGCGGCAGGGGATCAACTAATGAAAAACTGTTTTTT.

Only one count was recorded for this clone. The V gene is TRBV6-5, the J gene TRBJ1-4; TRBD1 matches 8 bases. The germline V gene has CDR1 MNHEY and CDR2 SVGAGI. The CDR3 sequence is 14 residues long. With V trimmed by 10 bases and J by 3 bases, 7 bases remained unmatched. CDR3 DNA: TGTGCCATTGCGGACAGGGACCCTAATGAAAAACTGTTTTTT. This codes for CAIADRDPNEKLFF.

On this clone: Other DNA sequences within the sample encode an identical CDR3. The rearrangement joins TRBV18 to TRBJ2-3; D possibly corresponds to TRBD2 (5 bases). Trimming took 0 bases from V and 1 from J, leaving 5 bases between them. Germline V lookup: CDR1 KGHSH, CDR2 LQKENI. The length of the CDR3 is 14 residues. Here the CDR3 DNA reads TGTGCCAGCTCACCACCAGCGGGCACAGATACGCAGTATTTT. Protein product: CASSPPAGTDTQYF.

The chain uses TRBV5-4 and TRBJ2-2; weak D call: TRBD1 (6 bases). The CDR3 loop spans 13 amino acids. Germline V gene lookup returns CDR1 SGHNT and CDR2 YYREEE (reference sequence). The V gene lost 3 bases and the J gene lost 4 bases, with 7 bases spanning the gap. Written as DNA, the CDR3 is TGTGCCAGCAGCTCGGACAGCACCGGGGAGCTGTTTTTT. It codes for CASSSDSTGELFF.

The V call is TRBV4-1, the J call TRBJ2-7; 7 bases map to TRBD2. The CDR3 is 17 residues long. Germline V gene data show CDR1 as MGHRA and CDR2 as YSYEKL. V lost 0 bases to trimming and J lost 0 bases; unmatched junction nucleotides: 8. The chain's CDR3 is CASSQDPPRETSYEQYF. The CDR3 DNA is TGCGCCAGCAGCCAAGACCCGCCGCGGGAGACCTCCTACGAGCAGTACTTC.

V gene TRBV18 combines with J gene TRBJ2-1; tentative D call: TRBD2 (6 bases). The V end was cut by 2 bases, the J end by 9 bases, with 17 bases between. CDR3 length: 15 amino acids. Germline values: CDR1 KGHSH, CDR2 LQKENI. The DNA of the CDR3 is TGTGCCAGCTCACCAGTCGCGGGAAAAGGGATTGAGCAGTTCTTC. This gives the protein CASSPVAGKGIEQFF.

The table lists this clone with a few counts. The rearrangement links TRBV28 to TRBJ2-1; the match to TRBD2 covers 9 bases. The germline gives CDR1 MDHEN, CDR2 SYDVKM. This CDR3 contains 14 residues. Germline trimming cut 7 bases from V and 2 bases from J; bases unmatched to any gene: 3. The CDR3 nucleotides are TGTGCCAGCAATATAGCGGGGGCCTACAATGAGCAGTTCTTC. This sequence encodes CASNIAGAYNEQFF.

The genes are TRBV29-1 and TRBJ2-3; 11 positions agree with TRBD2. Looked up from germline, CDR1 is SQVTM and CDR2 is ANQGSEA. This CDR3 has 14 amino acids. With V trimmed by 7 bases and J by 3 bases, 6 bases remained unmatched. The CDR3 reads CSGTGLAATDTQYF. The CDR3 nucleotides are TGCAGCGGTACGGGACTAGCGGCGACAGATACGCAGTATTTT.

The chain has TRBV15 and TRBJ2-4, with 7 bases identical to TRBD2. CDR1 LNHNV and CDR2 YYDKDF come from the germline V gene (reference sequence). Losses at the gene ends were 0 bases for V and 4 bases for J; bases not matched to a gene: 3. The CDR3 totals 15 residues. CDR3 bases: TGTGCCACCAGCAGAGATAGGGGAGGGAAAAACATTCAGTACTTC. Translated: CATSRDRGGKNIQYF. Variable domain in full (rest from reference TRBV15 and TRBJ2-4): DAMVIQNPRYQVTQFGKPVTLSCSQTLNHNVMYWYQQKSSQAPKLLFHYYDKDFNNEADTPDNFQSRRPNTSFCFLDIRSPGLGDTAMYLCATSRDRGGKNIQYFGAGTRLSVL.

The DNA for the CDR3 is TGCGCCAGCAGCCAAGACCCGTCCCCGGGGTACAATGAGCAGTTCTTC. This encodes CASSQDPSPGYNEQFF. The chain combines TRBV4-1 with TRBJ2-1; the D gene is possibly TRBD2 (5 bases). The CDR3 extends over 16 amino acids. Trimming stripped 0 bases from V and 4 bases from J, with 13 bases between. CDR1 and CDR2 from the germline V gene are MGHRA and YSYEKL.

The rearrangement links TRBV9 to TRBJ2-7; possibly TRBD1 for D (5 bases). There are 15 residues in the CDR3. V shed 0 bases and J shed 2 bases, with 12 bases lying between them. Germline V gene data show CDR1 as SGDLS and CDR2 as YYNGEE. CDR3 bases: TGTGCCAGCAGCGTAGCGGCAGGGCCCACCTACGAGCAGTACTTC. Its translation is CASSVAAGPTYEQYF.

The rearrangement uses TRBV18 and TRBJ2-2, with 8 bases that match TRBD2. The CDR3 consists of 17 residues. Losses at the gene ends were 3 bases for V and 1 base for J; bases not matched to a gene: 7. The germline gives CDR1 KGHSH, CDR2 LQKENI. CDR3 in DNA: TGTGCCAGCTCACCCCCGGGTAGCGGGGTGAACACCGGGGAGCTGTTTTTT. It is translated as CASSPPGSGVNTGELFF.

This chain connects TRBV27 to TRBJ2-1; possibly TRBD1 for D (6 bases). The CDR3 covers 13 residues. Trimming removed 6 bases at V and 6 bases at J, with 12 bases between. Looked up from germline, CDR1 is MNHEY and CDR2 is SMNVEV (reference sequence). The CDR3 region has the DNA TGTGCCAGCAGGGGGGAAGGGGGCAATGAGCAGTTCTTC. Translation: CASRGEGGNEQFF.